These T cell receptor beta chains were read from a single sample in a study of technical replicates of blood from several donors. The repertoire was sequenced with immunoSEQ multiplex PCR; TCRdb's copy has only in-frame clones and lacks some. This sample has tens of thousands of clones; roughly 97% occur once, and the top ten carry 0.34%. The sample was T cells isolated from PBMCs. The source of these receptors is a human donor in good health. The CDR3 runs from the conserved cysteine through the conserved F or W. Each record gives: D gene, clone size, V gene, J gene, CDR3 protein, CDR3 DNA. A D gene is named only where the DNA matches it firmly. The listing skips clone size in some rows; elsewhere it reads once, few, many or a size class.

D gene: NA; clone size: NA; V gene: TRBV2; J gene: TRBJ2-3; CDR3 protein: CASSASSGTDTQYF; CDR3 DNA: TGTGCCAGCAGTGCGTCTAGCGGCACAGATACGCAGTATTTT
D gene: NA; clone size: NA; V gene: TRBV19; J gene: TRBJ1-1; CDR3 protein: CASRSNTEAFF; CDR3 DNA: TGTGCCAGTAGATCAAACACTGAAGCTTTCTTT
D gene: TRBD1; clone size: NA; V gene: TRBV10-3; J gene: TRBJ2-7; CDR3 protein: CAISEGGQGPSYEQYF; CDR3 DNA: TGTGCCATCAGTGAAGGGGGACAGGGGCCATCCTACGAGCAGTACTTC
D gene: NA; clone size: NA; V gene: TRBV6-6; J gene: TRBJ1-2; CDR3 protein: CASSYRRLSSNYGYTF; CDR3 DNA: TGTGCCAGCAGTTACCGACGACTGAGTTCTAACTATGGCTACACCTTC
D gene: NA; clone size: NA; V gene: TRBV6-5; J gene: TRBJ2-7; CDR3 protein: CASRLVGLLGYEQYF; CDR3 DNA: TGTGCCAGCAGACTAGTTGGCCTGCTCGGGTACGAGCAGTACTTC
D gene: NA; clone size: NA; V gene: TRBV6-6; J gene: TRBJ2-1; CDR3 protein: CASSYSIGRPYNEQFF; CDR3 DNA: TGTGCCAGCAGTTACTCGATTGGGAGACCGTACAATGAGCAGTTCTTC
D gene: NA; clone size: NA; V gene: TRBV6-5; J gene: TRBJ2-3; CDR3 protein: CASKYQGTDTQYF; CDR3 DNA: TGTGCCAGCAAGTACCAGGGCACAGATACGCAGTATTTT
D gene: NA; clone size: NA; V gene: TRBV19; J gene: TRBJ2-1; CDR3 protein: CASMGAYYNEQFF; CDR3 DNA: TGTGCCAGTATGGGGGCCTACTACAATGAGCAGTTCTTC
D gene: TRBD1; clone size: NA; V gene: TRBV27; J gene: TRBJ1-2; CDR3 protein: CASSLRTGANYGYTF; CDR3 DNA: TGTGCCAGCAGTTTAAGGACAGGGGCTAACTATGGCTACACCTTC
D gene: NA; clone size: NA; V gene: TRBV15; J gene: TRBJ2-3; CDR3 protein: CATSSTSTDTQYF; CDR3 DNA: TGTGCCACCAGCTCCACTAGCACAGATACGCAGTATTTT
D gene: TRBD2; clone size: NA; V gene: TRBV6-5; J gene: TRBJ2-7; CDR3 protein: CASSYSSGTLSYEQYF; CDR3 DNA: TGTGCCAGCAGTTACTCTAGCGGGACCTTATCCTACGAGCAGTACTTC
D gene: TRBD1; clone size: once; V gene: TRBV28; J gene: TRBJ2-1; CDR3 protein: CASSLPGQGYNEQFF; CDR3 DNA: TGTGCCAGCAGTTTGCCCGGACAGGGGTACAATGAGCAGTTCTTC
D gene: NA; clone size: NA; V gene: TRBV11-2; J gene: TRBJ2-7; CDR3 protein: CASSFRYEQYF; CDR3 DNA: TGTGCCAGCAGCTTCCGGTACGAGCAGTACTTC
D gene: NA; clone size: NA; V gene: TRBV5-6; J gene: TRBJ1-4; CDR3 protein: CASGEKATNEKLFF; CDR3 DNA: TGTGCCAGCGGAGAAAAAGCAACTAATGAAAAACTGTTTTTT
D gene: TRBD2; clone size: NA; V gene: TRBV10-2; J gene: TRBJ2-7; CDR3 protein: CASRDPGLADYEQYF; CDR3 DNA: TGCGCCAGCAGGGATCCGGGACTAGCGGATTACGAGCAGTACTTC
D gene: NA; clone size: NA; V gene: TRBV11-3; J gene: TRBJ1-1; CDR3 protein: CASSPAEGEAFF; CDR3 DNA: TGTGCCAGCAGCCCTGCGGAGGGTGAAGCTTTCTTT
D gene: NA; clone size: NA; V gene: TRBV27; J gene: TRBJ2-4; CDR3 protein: CASSLASYTKNIQYF; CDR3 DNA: TGTGCCAGCAGTTTGGCCTCATACACCAAAAACATTCAGTACTTC
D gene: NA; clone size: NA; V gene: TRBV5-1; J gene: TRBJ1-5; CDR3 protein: CASSLSQGEQPQHF; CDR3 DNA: TGCGCCAGCAGCTTATCGCAGGGTGAGCAGCCCCAGCATTTT
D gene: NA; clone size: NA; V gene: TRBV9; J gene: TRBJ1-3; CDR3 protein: CASSVVGDTYSGNTIYF; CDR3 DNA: TGTGCCAGCAGCGTAGTTGGGGACACATACTCTGGAAACACCATATATTTT
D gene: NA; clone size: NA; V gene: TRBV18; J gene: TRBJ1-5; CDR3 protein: CASSPRPGNQPQHF; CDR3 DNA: TGTGCCAGCTCACCCCGGCCGGGGAATCAGCCCCAGCATTTT
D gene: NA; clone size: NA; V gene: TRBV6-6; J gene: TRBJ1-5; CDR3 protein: CASSRGDSNQPQHF; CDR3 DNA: TGTGCCAGCAGCAGAGGAGATAGCAATCAGCCCCAGCATTTT
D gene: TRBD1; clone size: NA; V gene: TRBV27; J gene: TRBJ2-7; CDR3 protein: CASSLTQGAHEQYF; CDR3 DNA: TGTGCCAGCAGTTTAACGCAGGGGGCCCACGAGCAGTACTTC
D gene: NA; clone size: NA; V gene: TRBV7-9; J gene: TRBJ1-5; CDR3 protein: CASSSERDQPQHF; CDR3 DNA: TGTGCCAGCAGCTCCGAGAGGGATCAGCCCCAGCATTTT
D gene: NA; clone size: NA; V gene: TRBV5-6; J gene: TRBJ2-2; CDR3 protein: CASSELPLAGELFF; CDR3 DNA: TGTGCCAGCAGCGAGCTTCCCTTGGCCGGGGAGCTGTTTTTT
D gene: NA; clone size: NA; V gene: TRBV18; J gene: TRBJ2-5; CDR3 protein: CASSPSAGWRQETQYF; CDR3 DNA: TGTGCCAGCTCACCATCCGCAGGCTGGCGCCAAGAGACCCAGTACTTC
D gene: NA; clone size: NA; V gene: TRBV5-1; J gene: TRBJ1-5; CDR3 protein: CASSLGGASNQPQHF; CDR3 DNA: TGCGCCAGCAGCTTGGGTGGGGCGAGCAATCAGCCCCAGCATTTT
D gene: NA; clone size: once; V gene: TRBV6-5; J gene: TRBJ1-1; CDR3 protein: CASSYSSNTEAFF; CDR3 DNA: TGTGCCAGCAGTTACTCCTCGAACACTGAAGCTTTCTTT
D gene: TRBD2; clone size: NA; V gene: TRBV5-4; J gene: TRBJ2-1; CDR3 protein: CASSLEGGRAGDEQFF; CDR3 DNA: TGTGCCAGCAGCCTCGAGGGTGGGAGGGCCGGGGATGAGCAGTTCTTC
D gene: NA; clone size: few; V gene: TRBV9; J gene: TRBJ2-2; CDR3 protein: CASSVGGGSAGELFF; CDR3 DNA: TGTGCCAGCAGCGTAGGTGGCGGGTCTGCCGGGGAGCTGTTTTTT
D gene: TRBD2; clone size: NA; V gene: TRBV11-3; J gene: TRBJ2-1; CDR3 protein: CASSEGLASYNEQFF; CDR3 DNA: TGTGCCAGCAGCGAGGGACTAGCGTCCTACAATGAGCAGTTCTTC
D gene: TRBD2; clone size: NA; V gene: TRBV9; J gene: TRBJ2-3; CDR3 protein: CASSVATGGGTDTQYF; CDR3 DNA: TGTGCCAGCAGCGTAGCTACGGGGGGTGGTACAGATACGCAGTATTTT
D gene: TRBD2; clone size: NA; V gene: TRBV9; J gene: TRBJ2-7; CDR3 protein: CASSVGLAGSWDGYEQYF; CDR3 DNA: TGTGCCAGCAGCGTAGGGCTAGCGGGTTCTTGGGATGGCTACGAGCAGTACTTC
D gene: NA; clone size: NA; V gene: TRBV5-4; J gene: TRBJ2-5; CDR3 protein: CASSASGETQYF; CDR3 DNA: TGTGCCAGCAGTGCGTCCGGGGAGACCCAGTACTTC
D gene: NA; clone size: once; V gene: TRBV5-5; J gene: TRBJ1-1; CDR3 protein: CASSFENSRTEAFF; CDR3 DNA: TGTGCCAGCAGCTTTGAAAACAGTAGGACTGAAGCTTTCTTT
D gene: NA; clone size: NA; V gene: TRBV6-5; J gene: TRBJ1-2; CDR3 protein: CASSSPGQDYGYTF; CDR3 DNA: TGTGCCAGCAGTTCGCCAGGGCAAGACTATGGCTACACCTTC
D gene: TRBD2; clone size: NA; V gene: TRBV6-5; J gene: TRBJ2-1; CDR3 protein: CATITGGTNEQFF; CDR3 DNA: TGTGCCACGATCACGGGAGGCACCAATGAGCAGTTCTTC
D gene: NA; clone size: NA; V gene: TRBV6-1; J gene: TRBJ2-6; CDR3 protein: CASQYTGGVANVLTF; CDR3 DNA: TGTGCCAGCCAATATACTGGTGGAGTGGCCAACGTCCTGACTTTC
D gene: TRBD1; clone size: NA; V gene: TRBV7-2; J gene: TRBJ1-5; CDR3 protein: CASSSNTQGEVGAQHF; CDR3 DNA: TGTGCCAGCAGCTCTAATACTCAGGGGGAGGTGGGGGCCCAGCATTTT
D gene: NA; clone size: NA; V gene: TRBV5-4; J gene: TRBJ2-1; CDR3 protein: CASSPRSSREGANEQFF; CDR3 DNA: TGTGCCAGCAGCCCGCGATCTTCCCGGGAGGGGGCAAATGAGCAGTTCTTC
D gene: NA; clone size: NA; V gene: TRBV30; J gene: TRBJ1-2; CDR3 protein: CAWEVGRGVSGYTF; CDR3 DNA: TGTGCCTGGGAAGTCGGTCGGGGGGTGTCTGGCTACACCTTC
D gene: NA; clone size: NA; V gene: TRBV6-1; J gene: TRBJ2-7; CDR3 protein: CASRYRESYEQYF; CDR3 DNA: TGTGCCAGCAGATACAGGGAATCCTACGAGCAGTACTTC